This entry features one T cell receptor (beta chain) sequence. This record comes from a study of blood T cell repertoires in COVID-19. Whole-study context: PBMCs, B-cell-depleted T cells, or T cells provided the cDNA or gDNA that made up the material.

The authors' processing: The assay estimated nucleated cells by amplifying reference gene primers. Using immunoSEQ multiplex PCR, the repertoire was profiled, and TCRdb retains in-frame clones only, with some absent. Clone size and V and J calls were adopted from that table, with D and trimming inferred from the DNA. The sample has about 160,000 clones, around four fifths seen once. The CDR3 has 15 residues. Germline trimming cut 3 bases from V and 1 base from J; bases unmatched to any gene: 5. The germline CDR1 and CDR2 sequences are GTSNPN and SVGIG (reference sequence). The cohort comprised adults aged about 18 to 90 years residing in around 25 US areas. Each participant's cohort was designated according to participant-reported clinical history.

The sequenced sample consisted of PBMCs or T cells enriched from blood (not recorded which). This clonotype originated in a woman aged 45 to 65 in a cohort exposed to, infected with or recovered from COVID-19 (not recorded which). The rearrangement uses TRBV30 and TRBJ1-3; 8 nucleotides line up with TRBD1. The CDR3 DNA follows: TGTGCCTGGAGCTATAACAGGGGGTCTGGAAACACCATATATTTT. Translated, it gives CAWSYNRGSGNTIYF.